The 23 T cell receptor beta chains listed next were all sequenced from one sample in a study of T cells in Graves' hyperthyroidism and ophthalmopathy (dated by TCRdb to the late 2010s). The library was generated by multiplex PCR. The listed sequencing device is Illumina HiSeq 2000. The TCR beta CDR3 regions were amplified from the RNA transcripts. The TCR CDR3 was subjected to a first round of RT-PCR using the HTBI primer set and the Qiagen OneStep RT-PCR kit. Through fastp at Q25 and MiXCR, TCRdb rebuilt clones from the public reads, retaining in-frame beta chains. Each entry merges the rows of one CDR3 protein and shows their most common DNA and genes. This sample has some 760,000 distinct CDR3 sequences in its table, and less than 15% of those were observed once. Together, the top ten hold 10% of the sample. Sequenced: blood. The receptor set was obtained from a woman younger than 30 with Graves' hyperthyroidism.

This clonotype was found many times. The chain couples TRBV24-1 to TRBJ2-3, with TRBD1 identical over 8 bases. The germline V gene encodes CDR1 KGHDR and CDR2 SFDVKD. The CDR3 runs to 12 residues. J gave up 4 bases and V 7 bases, and 0 bases lay outside the gene matches. The CDR3 DNA reads as TGTGCCACCAGCAGGGGGCCAGATACGCAGTATTTT. This translates into CATSRGPDTQYF.

This clonotype has a count of ten or more. V and J are TRBV6-1 and TRBJ1-5; D is uncertain. Germline V gives CDR1 MNHNS, CDR2 SASEGT. Trimming took 8 bases from V and 0 from J, leaving 8 bases between them. The CDR3 consists of 13 residues. CDR3 DNA: TGTGCCAGCCGATCTTATAGCAATCAGCCCCAGCATTTT. Residues: CASRSYSNQPQHF.

Remarks on this clonotype: A much larger clone differs from this one at a single base, so this may be a read error. V usage is TRBV19 and J usage is TRBJ2-3, with 12 bases identical to TRBD2. The CDR3 has 16 amino acids. Germline V gives CDR1 LNHDA, CDR2 SQIVND (reference sequence). The CDR3 DNA follows: TGTGCCAGTAGTGAGACTAGCGGGAGTAGCACAGGTACGCAGTATTTT. This encodes CASSETSGSSTGTQYF.

This clonotype has a count of ten or more. The chain carries TRBV7-3 and TRBJ1-2; 9 bases are shared with TRBD1. This CDR3 is 15 amino acids long. In germline, CDR1 is SGHTA, CDR2 FQGTGA. J was trimmed by 8 bases and V by 2 bases; bases with no gene match: 9. The CDR3 protein is CASSLYGGTGYGYTF. As DNA, the CDR3 is TGTGCCAGCAGCTTATACGGTGGGACAGGGTACGGCTACACCTTC. Full variable domain (remainder filled in from reference TRBV7-3 and TRBJ1-2): GAGVSQTPSNKVTEKGKYVELRCDPISGHTALYWYRQSLGQGPEFLIYFQGTGAADDSGLPNDRFFAVRPEGSVSTLKIQRTERGDSAVYLCASSLYGGTGYGYTFGSGTRLTVV.

This clonotype has only a few counts. The V call is TRBV7-8, the J call TRBJ1-5, with 11 bases that match TRBD1. The ends lost 3 bases at V and 0 bases at J; junction bases unmatched: 4. The CDR3 spans 17 residues. CDR1 SGHVS and CDR2 FQNEAQ come from the germline V gene. CDR3 coding DNA: TGTGCCAGCAGCTTTGGGACAGGGGGATATAGCAATCAGCCCCAGCATTTT. Translation gives CASSFGTGGYSNQPQHF. The full variable domain, completed using reference TRBV7-8 and TRBJ1-5, is GAGVSQSPRYKVAKRGQDVALRCDPISGHVSLFWYQQALGQGPEFLTYFQNEAQLDKSGLPSDRFFAERPEGSVSTLKIQRTQQEDSAVYLCASSFGTGGYSNQPQHFGDGTRLSIL.

The rearrangement links TRBV24-1 to TRBJ2-7, with TRBD2 matching over 7 bases. V dropped 4 bases and J dropped 1; count of bases not matched to a gene: 3. CDR1 is KGHDR, CDR2 SFDVKD, per germline. The CDR3 consists of 14 residues. CDR3 coding DNA: TGTGCCACCAGTGACGGGAGGACATCCTACGAGCAGTACTTC. This gives the protein CATSDGRTSYEQYF.

This clonotype was recorded a few times. The rearrangement links TRBV28 to TRBJ2-2; 9 bases match TRBD2. The CDR3 loop spans 17 amino acids. V dropped 5 bases and J dropped 6; count of bases not matched to a gene: 13. Germline values: CDR1 MDHEN, CDR2 SYDVKM. DNA for the CDR3: TGTGCCAGCAGTGCTGTCCGTAGCGGGGGAGGCGCCGGGGAGCTGTTTTTT. It is translated as CASSAVRSGGGAGELFF.

The CDR3 is CASSFSGTGVTGELFF. The CDR3 coding sequence is TGTGCCAGCAGCTTCTCCGGGACAGGGGTTACCGGGGAGCTGTTTTTT. This chain connects TRBV7-9 to TRBJ2-2; 10 bases are shared with TRBD1. The CDR3 has 16 residues. Germline V gene sequence: CDR1 SEHNR, CDR2 FQNEAQ (reference sequence). After removal of 3 bases from V and 5 bases from J, the junction contained 6 bases not matched to a gene. Full variable domain (missing parts from reference TRBV7-9 and TRBJ2-2): DTGVSQNPRHKITKRGQNVTFRCDPISEHNRLYWYRQTLGQGPEFLTYFQNEAQLEKSRLLSDRFSAERPKGSFSTLEIQRTEQGDSAMYLCASSFSGTGVTGELFFGEGSRLTVL.

The table lists this clonotype with a count of one. The gene calls are TRBV4-3 and TRBJ2-3; a possible D gene is TRBD1 (6 bases). In germline, CDR1 is LGHNA, CDR2 YSLEER. V lost 0 bases and J 2 bases, leaving 18 bases between the germline ends. CDR3 size: 18 residues. The CDR3 reads CASSQDPPGHTNTDTQYF. As DNA, the CDR3 is TGCGCCAGCAGCCAAGATCCCCCGGGACACACTAACACAGATACGCAGTATTTT.

The sample holds many counts of this clonotype. The chain combines TRBV11-2 with TRBJ2-7; TRBD2 matches at 12 bases. CDR3 length: 14 amino acids. The germline V gene has CDR1 SGHAT and CDR2 FQNNGV. The J segment lost 3 bases and the V segment lost 8 bases, leaving 5 bases of the junction unmatched. CDR3 in DNA: TGTGCCAGCCGGACTAGCGGGAAAAACTACGAGCAGTACTTC. Translating gives CASRTSGKNYEQYF.

The V and J genes are TRBV30 and TRBJ2-7; the D gene could be TRBD1 or TRBD2 (5 bases each). The ends were cut back, 4 bases at V and 1 base at J, with 8 bases in the middle. Germline loops: CDR1 GTSNPN, CDR2 SVGIG (reference sequence). The CDR3 covers 12 residues. CDR3: CAWNEGSYEQYF. CDR3 nucleotides: TGTGCCTGGAATGAGGGGTCCTACGAGCAGTACTTC.

In this sample, this clonotype turned up many times. The chain carries TRBV18 and TRBJ2-2, with D possibly being TRBD1 (6 bases). V gave up 3 bases and J gave up 8 bases, with 10 bases separating them. CDR3 size: 13 residues. Germline-derived CDR1 and CDR2 are KGHSH and LQKENI. CDR3 protein: CASSPTGSGELFF. DNA of the CDR3: TGTGCCAGCTCACCGACAGGCTCGGGGGAGCTGTTTTTT. Full variable domain (missing parts from reference TRBV18 and TRBJ2-2): NAGVMQNPRHLVRRRGQEARLRCSPMKGHSHVYWYRQLPEEGLKFMVYLQKENIIDESGMPKERFSAEFPKEGPSILRIQQVVRGDSAAYFCASSPTGSGELFFGEGSRLTVL.

The gene calls are TRBV30 and TRBJ2-5; 8 bases align to TRBD2. With 5 bases clipped from V and 12 bases from J, the junction kept 8 bases outside the gene matches. Looked up from germline, CDR1 is GTSNPN and CDR2 is SVGIG (reference sequence). This CDR3 region has 11 residues. CDR3 protein: CAWSAGTREYF. The DNA for the CDR3 is TGTGCCTGGTCAGCCGGGACTAGGGAGTACTTC.

This clonotype has at least ten counts. The chain is built from TRBV30 and TRBJ1-5; no reliable D call. V was clipped by 3 bases and J by 5 bases, with 14 bases between them. The CDR3 runs to 14 residues. Per the germline V gene, CDR1 is GTSNPN and CDR2 is SVGIG (reference sequence). The CDR3 loop is CAWSFEQVDQPQHF. DNA for the CDR3: TGTGCCTGGAGCTTCGAGCAGGTCGATCAGCCCCAGCATTTT.

This clonotype occurred many times. The chain uses TRBV2 and TRBJ1-1; possible D gene TRBD1, 6 bases. The germline CDR1 and CDR2 sequences are SNHLY and FYNNEI. Trimming removed 0 bases at V and 5 bases at J, with 10 bases between. The CDR3 contains 14 residues. The CDR3 region has the DNA TGTGCCAGCAGTGAAGCACAGGGAATAACTGAAGCTTTCTTT. It translates to CASSEAQGITEAFF.

The gene calls are TRBV11-1 and TRBJ2-4, with D perhaps matching TRBD2 (6 bases). Looked up from germline, CDR1 is SGHAT and CDR2 is FQDESV (reference sequence). V lost 0 bases to trimming and J lost 0 bases, with 12 bases between them. CDR3 length: 17 amino acids. DNA for the CDR3: TGTGCCAGCAGCTTAGCTATTGCCGGGGGAGCCAAAAACATTCAGTACTTC. Protein product: CASSLAIAGGAKNIQYF.

At least ten counts were recorded for this clonotype. This chain uses TRBV6-6 with TRBJ1-1; tentative D call: TRBD1 (6 bases). Trimming took 2 bases from V and 1 from J, leaving 8 bases between them. Germline V lookup: CDR1 MNHNY, CDR2 SVGAGI (reference sequence). The CDR3 has 14 amino acids. CDR3: CASSYLGANTEAFF. For the CDR3, the DNA is TGTGCCAGCAGTTACCTGGGGGCGAACACTGAAGCTTTCTTT.

The J gene is TRBJ2-3, the V gene TRBV6-1; 7 bases fit TRBD2. The germline CDR1 and CDR2 sequences are MNHNS and SASEGT. The J segment lost 3 bases and the V segment lost 7 bases, leaving 10 bases of the junction unmatched. The CDR3 contains 15 residues. CDR3 amino acids: CASIWRERMTDTQYF. The CDR3 bases are TGTGCCAGCATATGGCGGGAGCGGATGACAGATACGCAGTATTTT.

This clonotype has at least ten counts. The rearrangement uses TRBV30 and TRBJ2-3; 12 bases align to TRBD2. The CDR3 is made up of 16 amino acids. Trimming at V came to 0 bases and at J to 8 bases, leaving 9 bases not matched to a gene. CDR1 and CDR2 (germline): GTSNPN, SVGIG (reference sequence). As DNA, the CDR3 is TGTGCCTGGAGTGTTGGCGCGACTAGCGGGAGTGGTACGCAGTATTTT. Its translation: CAWSVGATSGSGTQYF. Drawing the rest from reference TRBV30 and TRBJ2-3, the complete variable domain is SQTIHQWPATLVQPVGSPLSLECTVEGTSNPNLYWYRQAAGRGLQLLFYSVGIGQISSEVPQNLSASRPQDRQFILSSKKLLLSDSGFYLCAWSVGATSGSGTQYFGPGTRLTVL.

The V and J genes are TRBV15 and TRBJ1-2, with D uncertain. This CDR3 comprises 14 residues. Germline V gives CDR1 LNHNV, CDR2 YYDKDF (reference sequence). Deletions cut 1 base from V and 4 bases from J, with 10 bases between. CDR3 in amino acids: CATSRVSTAYGYTF. The CDR3 nucleotides read TGTGCCACCAGCAGAGTTTCCACAGCCTATGGCTACACCTTC. Combining the CDR3 with reference TRBV15 and TRBJ1-2 gives the whole variable domain DAMVIQNPRYQVTQFGKPVTLSCSQTLNHNVMYWYQQKSSQAPKLLFHYYDKDFNNEADTPDNFQSRRPNTSFCFLDIRSPGLGDTAMYLCATSRVSTAYGYTFGSGTRLTVV.

This clonotype was counted only a few times. V usage is TRBV15 and J usage is TRBJ2-2; 9 bases are a match to TRBD2. Germline V lookup: CDR1 LNHNV, CDR2 YYDKDF (reference sequence). V was clipped by 0 bases and J by 6 bases; unmatched bases: 5. The CDR3 is 16 residues long. The CDR3 DNA reads TGTGCCACCAGCAGAGAGTCAGCGGGAGGTTCCGGGGAGCTGTTTTTT. Encoded protein: CATSRESAGGSGELFF.

This clonotype has ten or more counts. J is TRBJ2-3 and V is TRBV27, with a possible D match to TRBD2 (6 bases). The V end lost 8 bases, the J end lost 1 base, and 19 bases lay between the germline ends. Germline CDR1 and CDR2: MNHEY and SMNVEV (reference sequence). The CDR3 length is 16 residues. CDR3 bases: TGTGCCAGCGAAACCAGGCGGGGAGCTGGCACAGATACGCAGTATTTT. Encoded protein: CASETRRGAGTDTQYF.

Details on this clonotype: Just one base apart from a much larger clone, this may be a read error. This chain joins TRBV7-9 and TRBJ2-1; 7 bases map to TRBD1. CDR3 length: 19 amino acids. Germline-derived CDR1 and CDR2 are SEHNR and FQNEAQ (reference sequence). In DNA, the CDR3 is TGTGCCAGCAGCGGGGACAGTTCCCGGCACCTGAGCTCCTTCAATGAGCAGTTCTTC. Its translation is CASSGDSSRHLSSFNEQFF.